The rows below give T cell receptor beta chains drawn from one sample of a study of T cell responses to AZD1222 COVID-19 vaccine. The assay was immunoSEQ multiplex PCR, and TCRdb's table has in-frame clones only and misses some. The sample includes approximately 150,000 clones, approximately 88% of them seen just once. The source was peripheral blood, collected 28 days after the second dose of the MenACWY control vaccine. The receptors shown here come from an adult who received the MenACWY meningococcal vaccine as a control. Each CDR3 is given with its conserved first and last residue. The order of the fields is J gene, V gene, clone size, D gene, CDR3 DNA, CDR3 protein. A D gene is named only where the DNA matches it firmly. Rows give clone size only sometimes, using once, few, many, or a class for an expanded clone.

j_gene: TRBJ1-1; v_gene: TRBV4-1; abundance: NA; d_gene: TRBD1; CDR3nt: TGCGCCAGCAGCCAGGGGACAGCCCGAATTCCTGAAGCTTTCTTT; CDR3aa: CASSQGTARIPEAFF
j_gene: TRBJ1-1; v_gene: TRBV29-1; abundance: NA; d_gene: NA; CDR3nt: TGCAGCGCCCGCCTGTTCGGGCAGAACACTGAAGCTTTCTTT; CDR3aa: CSARLFGQNTEAFF
j_gene: TRBJ1-4; v_gene: TRBV29-1; abundance: NA; d_gene: NA; CDR3nt: TGCAGCGTTGGGCGCAGGGTTGGTGAAAAACTGTTTTTT; CDR3aa: CSVGRRVGEKLFF
j_gene: TRBJ1-2; v_gene: TRBV2; abundance: few; d_gene: TRBD1; CDR3nt: TGTGCCAGCAGTGAAGGTCCAGGGGGCTACTATGGCTACACCTTC; CDR3aa: CASSEGPGGYYGYTF
j_gene: TRBJ1-3; v_gene: TRBV7-2; abundance: NA; d_gene: NA; CDR3nt: TGTGCCAGCAGCTTAGATGCTTTGGGGCGGCGATTCTCTGGAAACACCATATATTTT; CDR3aa: CASSLDALGRRFSGNTIYF
j_gene: TRBJ1-2; v_gene: TRBV30; abundance: NA; d_gene: NA; CDR3nt: TGTGCCTGGAGCCAGGGAAGGATGGAGGGCTACACCTTC; CDR3aa: CAWSQGRMEGYTF
j_gene: TRBJ1-6; v_gene: TRBV7-3; abundance: NA; d_gene: NA; CDR3nt: TGTGCCAGCAGTCCACAGGGTTTCAATTCACCCCTCCACTTT; CDR3aa: CASSPQGFNSPLHF
j_gene: TRBJ2-3; v_gene: TRBV19; abundance: NA; d_gene: NA; CDR3nt: TGTATCTTCGAGGACAGCACAGATACGCAGTATTTT; CDR3aa: CIFEDSTDTQYF
j_gene: TRBJ2-7; v_gene: TRBV11-2; abundance: NA; d_gene: NA; CDR3nt: TGTGCCAGCAGCTCCTCCCGGGAGGAGCAGTACTTC; CDR3aa: CASSSSREEQYF
j_gene: TRBJ1-3; v_gene: TRBV3-1/TRBV3-2; abundance: NA; d_gene: NA; CDR3nt: TGTGCCAGCAGCCAAGAAGCTGTCGGAAACACCATATATTTT; CDR3aa: CASSQEAVGNTIYF
j_gene: TRBJ2-1; v_gene: TRBV24-1; abundance: NA; d_gene: NA; CDR3nt: TGTGCCACCAGTGGTTATAGGGTTAATGAGCAGTTCTTC; CDR3aa: CATSGYRVNEQFF
j_gene: TRBJ1-6; v_gene: TRBV11-3; abundance: NA; d_gene: TRBD1; CDR3nt: TGTGCCAGCAGCGGACCGGGACAGGGATATTCACCCCTCCACTTT; CDR3aa: CASSGPGQGYSPLHF
j_gene: TRBJ2-3; v_gene: TRBV14; abundance: NA; d_gene: NA; CDR3nt: TGTGCCAGCAGCCAAGATCGGGGGACACTCACAGATACGCAGTATTTT; CDR3aa: CASSQDRGTLTDTQYF
j_gene: TRBJ1-1; v_gene: TRBV18; abundance: NA; d_gene: NA; CDR3nt: TGTGCCAGCTCACCACAAGAGGTGACATCTGAAGCTTTCTTT; CDR3aa: CASSPQEVTSEAFF
j_gene: TRBJ1-1; v_gene: TRBV11-3; abundance: NA; d_gene: TRBD1; CDR3nt: TGTGCCAGCAGCTTTGACAGGGAGGACACTGAAGCTTTCTTT; CDR3aa: CASSFDREDTEAFF
j_gene: TRBJ1-1; v_gene: TRBV23-1; abundance: NA; d_gene: NA; CDR3nt: TGCGCCAGCATCCCGGGGATTTTTGGCACTGAAGCTTTCTTT; CDR3aa: CASIPGIFGTEAFF
j_gene: TRBJ2-3; v_gene: TRBV28; abundance: NA; d_gene: NA; CDR3nt: TGTGCCAGCAGTTTAGGTGGGAGCGGCACAGATACGCAGTATTTT; CDR3aa: CASSLGGSGTDTQYF
j_gene: TRBJ2-7; v_gene: TRBV3-1/TRBV3-2; abundance: NA; d_gene: NA; CDR3nt: TGTGCCAGCAGCCCGGGACATCTTTACGAGCAGTACTTC; CDR3aa: CASSPGHLYEQYF
j_gene: TRBJ1-2; v_gene: TRBV12-3/TRBV12-4; abundance: NA; d_gene: NA; CDR3nt: TGTGCCAGCAGTTTGAGGACAGCGTATGGCTACACCTTC; CDR3aa: CASSLRTAYGYTF
j_gene: TRBJ2-7; v_gene: TRBV19; abundance: NA; d_gene: NA; CDR3nt: TGTGCCAGTAGTATAGGCGGACGCACCTCCTACGAGCAGTACTTC; CDR3aa: CASSIGGRTSYEQYF
j_gene: TRBJ2-2; v_gene: TRBV7-9; abundance: NA; d_gene: NA; CDR3nt: TGTGCCAGCACCCGCGTTTCTCCCCCCGTTTCGGGGAGGACGGCTACCGGGGAGCTGTTTTTT; CDR3aa: CASTRVSPPVSGRTATGELFF
j_gene: TRBJ1-5; v_gene: TRBV19; abundance: NA; d_gene: TRBD1; CDR3nt: TGTGCCAGTAATACAGGGACAGGTACGGATCAGCCCCAGCATTTT; CDR3aa: CASNTGTGTDQPQHF
j_gene: TRBJ2-1; v_gene: TRBV3-1/TRBV3-2; abundance: NA; d_gene: TRBD2; CDR3nt: TGTGCCAGCAGCCCCATAGGGGAGGGCAAGGCTGAGCAGTTCTTC; CDR3aa: CASSPIGEGKAEQFF
j_gene: TRBJ2-5; v_gene: TRBV6-2/TRBV6-3; abundance: once; d_gene: NA; CDR3nt: TGTGCCAGCAGCTCCCAGCAAGAGACCCAGTACTTC; CDR3aa: CASSSQQETQYF
j_gene: TRBJ2-7; v_gene: TRBV7-9; abundance: NA; d_gene: TRBD2; CDR3nt: TGTGCCAGCAGCTTAGAAGCGGGAGGTACCTACGAGCAGTACTTC; CDR3aa: CASSLEAGGTYEQYF
j_gene: TRBJ1-3; v_gene: TRBV14; abundance: few; d_gene: NA; CDR3nt: TGTGCCAGCAGCCGTGATTTTGGCTCTGGAAACACCATATATTTT; CDR3aa: CASSRDFGSGNTIYF
j_gene: TRBJ1-6; v_gene: TRBV6-5; abundance: NA; d_gene: NA; CDR3nt: TGTGCCAGCAGGGGCCCGGTCGGTGGTTCACCCCTCCACTTT; CDR3aa: CASRGPVGGSPLHF
j_gene: TRBJ2-2; v_gene: TRBV7-2; abundance: NA; d_gene: NA; CDR3nt: TGTGCCAGCAGCTTTGAGCGCGGTCCCGGGGAGCTGTTTTTT; CDR3aa: CASSFERGPGELFF
j_gene: TRBJ2-2; v_gene: TRBV5-4; abundance: NA; d_gene: TRBD1; CDR3nt: TGTGCCAGCAGCTGGGACAGGGGGCTCGCCGGGGAGCTGTTTTTT; CDR3aa: CASSWDRGLAGELFF
j_gene: TRBJ2-7; v_gene: TRBV6-5; abundance: NA; d_gene: NA; CDR3nt: TGTGCCAGTTCCCTACCGGGCAACTACGAGCAGTACTTC; CDR3aa: CASSLPGNYEQYF
j_gene: TRBJ1-2; v_gene: TRBV7-2; abundance: NA; d_gene: TRBD1; CDR3nt: TGTGCCAGCAGCCGGACAGGGATTGACTATGGCTACACCTTC; CDR3aa: CASSRTGIDYGYTF
j_gene: TRBJ2-1; v_gene: TRBV2; abundance: NA; d_gene: TRBD2; CDR3nt: TGTGCCAGCACGAGGGGTTCGGCTAGCGGAAATGAGCAGTTCTTC; CDR3aa: CASTRGSASGNEQFF
j_gene: TRBJ1-1; v_gene: TRBV6-6; abundance: NA; d_gene: NA; CDR3nt: TGTGCCAGCAAACCCCCAGGACATCTGAACACTGAAGCTTTCTTT; CDR3aa: CASKPPGHLNTEAFF
j_gene: TRBJ1-6; v_gene: TRBV5-1; abundance: NA; d_gene: TRBD1; CDR3nt: TGCGCCAGCAGCTTGGACAGGGGTGATAATTCACCCCTCCACTTT; CDR3aa: CASSLDRGDNSPLHF
j_gene: TRBJ1-1; v_gene: TRBV5-5; abundance: NA; d_gene: NA; CDR3nt: TGTGCCAGCAGCTTGCGGGGCACGGACACTGAAGCTTTCTTT; CDR3aa: CASSLRGTDTEAFF
j_gene: TRBJ2-7; v_gene: TRBV7-2; abundance: NA; d_gene: NA; CDR3nt: TGTGCCAGCAGCTTAGCGGGAGCGGGTTACGAGCAGTACTTC; CDR3aa: CASSLAGAGYEQYF
j_gene: TRBJ2-7; v_gene: TRBV4-3; abundance: NA; d_gene: NA; CDR3nt: TGCGCCAGCAGCCAGGATCCACTGACAGAGCAGTACTTC; CDR3aa: CASSQDPLTEQYF
j_gene: TRBJ1-2; v_gene: TRBV4-3; abundance: NA; d_gene: TRBD1; CDR3nt: TGCGCCAGCAGCCAAGAGACGCAGGGGGCACGGGGCTACACCTTC; CDR3aa: CASSQETQGARGYTF
j_gene: TRBJ1-6; v_gene: TRBV4-3; abundance: NA; d_gene: NA; CDR3nt: TGCGCCAGCAGCCACGACCGGCTGATGAATTCACCCCTCCACTTT; CDR3aa: CASSHDRLMNSPLHF
j_gene: TRBJ1-2; v_gene: TRBV5-1; abundance: once; d_gene: TRBD1; CDR3nt: TGCGCCAGCAGCCTACAGGGGGCCACTAACTATGGCTACACCTTC; CDR3aa: CASSLQGATNYGYTF
j_gene: TRBJ1-5; v_gene: TRBV10-3; abundance: NA; d_gene: NA; CDR3nt: TGTGCCATCAGGGGGGCACTCAGCAATCAGCCCCAGCATTTT; CDR3aa: CAIRGALSNQPQHF
j_gene: TRBJ1-6; v_gene: TRBV5-1; abundance: NA; d_gene: NA; CDR3nt: TGCGCCAGCAGCTGGGTGGGGGGTCCTAATTCACCCCTCCACTTT; CDR3aa: CASSWVGGPNSPLHF
j_gene: TRBJ2-1; v_gene: TRBV7-3; abundance: NA; d_gene: NA; CDR3nt: TGTGCCAGCAGCTTAACGACAGGCAGTGAGCAGTTCTTC; CDR3aa: CASSLTTGSEQFF
j_gene: TRBJ2-5; v_gene: TRBV19; abundance: NA; d_gene: TRBD1; CDR3nt: TGTGCCAGTATGGGGACAGCCGCCGGTGAAGAGACCCAGTACTTC; CDR3aa: CASMGTAAGEETQYF
j_gene: TRBJ1-5; v_gene: TRBV5-8; abundance: NA; d_gene: NA; CDR3nt: TGTGCCAGCATCCAACGTGGGGGGGGCGAACAGCCCCAGCATTTT; CDR3aa: CASIQRGGGEQPQHF
j_gene: TRBJ1-2; v_gene: TRBV5-1; abundance: NA; d_gene: NA; CDR3nt: TGCGCCAGCAGAACATCTACAGCTGTTAACTATGGCTACACCTTC; CDR3aa: CASRTSTAVNYGYTF
j_gene: TRBJ1-5; v_gene: TRBV5-1; abundance: NA; d_gene: NA; CDR3nt: TGCGCCAGCAGCTTTGATGGGACAAAGAATCAGCCCCAGCATTTT; CDR3aa: CASSFDGTKNQPQHF
j_gene: TRBJ1-3; v_gene: TRBV27; abundance: few; d_gene: NA; CDR3nt: TGTGCCAGCAGTTTCTCAGGTTCCTCTGGAAACACCATATATTTT; CDR3aa: CASSFSGSSGNTIYF
j_gene: TRBJ1-2; v_gene: TRBV2; abundance: NA; d_gene: NA; CDR3nt: TGTGCCAGCAGTGTGGCGACCGTTGCTAACTATGGCTACACCTTC; CDR3aa: CASSVATVANYGYTF
j_gene: TRBJ1-1; v_gene: TRBV5-6; abundance: few; d_gene: NA; CDR3nt: TGTGCCAGCAGCTTGCTTCTCGGGGACCGACTTTTCCACTTT; CDR3aa: CASSLLLGDRLFHF